One sample yielded the 11 T cell receptor beta chains listed below, sequenced in a study of neurological immune-mediated disorders. TCRdb processed the 5' RACE reads anew with MiXCR; each CDR3 protein has one entry. This table holds around 50,000 distinct CDR3 sequences, around 3.5% found once. Sequenced material: PBMCs. The source of these receptors is a man aged 60 to 75 with multiple sclerosis.

This clonotype came up many times. V gene TRBV5-6 combines with J gene TRBJ1-5, with 7 bases identical to TRBD1. CDR1 is SGHDT and CDR2 is YYEEEE in the germline V gene. With V trimmed by 4 bases and J by 3 bases, 7 bases remained unmatched. The CDR3 runs 15 residues. CDR3 bases: TGTGCCAGCAGCAACTGGGGGACAGTCAATCAGCCCCAGCATTTT. It yields the protein CASSNWGTVNQPQHF.

The sample holds many counts of this clonotype. The chain carries TRBV10-2 and TRBJ2-3, with D possibly TRBD2 on 5 matching bases. Germline loops: CDR1 WSHSY, CDR2 SAAADI. V was shortened by 7 bases and J by 2 bases, with 13 bases between the two germline ends. The CDR3 is 14 amino acids. CDR3 sequence (DNA): TGCGCCAGCAAGGAGGCAGTGAACACAGATACGCAGTATTTT. This codes for CASKEAVNTDTQYF.

This clonotype was counted at least ten times. The CDR3 here is CSARDVLAGGSETQYF. The CDR3 DNA reads as TGCAGTGCTAGAGATGTTCTAGCGGGAGGTTCGGAGACCCAGTACTTC. The J gene is TRBJ2-5, the V gene TRBV20-1, with 11 bases that match TRBD2. Unmatched junction bases numbered 8, after V lost 0 bases and J lost 5 bases. Looked up from germline, CDR1 is DFQATT and CDR2 is SNEGSKA (reference sequence). There are 16 residues in the CDR3.

Many counts were recorded for this clonotype. The gene calls are TRBV5-1 and TRBJ2-1; 10 bases match TRBD1. CDR1 is SGHRS, CDR2 YFSETQ, per germline. Trimming took 4 bases from V and 10 from J; bases not matched to a gene: 8. The CDR3 runs 14 residues. This CDR3 is CASSIRDRGREQFF. Written as DNA, the CDR3 is TGCGCCAGCAGCATCCGGGACAGGGGCCGCGAGCAGTTCTTC.

In its sample, this clonotype was seen many times. This chain connects TRBV3-1 to TRBJ1-5; no definite D call. V was pared by 4 bases and J by 0 bases, with 7 bases between. The CDR3 totals 14 residues. The germline gives CDR1 LGHDT, CDR2 YNNKEL (reference sequence). CDR3 coding DNA: TGTGCCAGCAGCCTCCAGTTTAGCAATCAGCCCCAGCATTTT. It encodes CASSLQFSNQPQHF.

This clonotype occurred many times. The chain uses TRBV9 and TRBJ2-2, with no clear D. V gave up 4 bases and J gave up 2 bases, with 15 bases separating them. This CDR3 spans 16 amino acids. Looked up from germline, CDR1 is SGDLS and CDR2 is YYNGEE. CDR3 residues: CASSPRNEKNTGELFF. Here the CDR3 DNA reads TGTGCCAGCAGCCCTCGTAATGAAAAAAACACCGGGGAGCTGTTTTTT.

This clonotype was seen repeatedly, ten times or more. The chain recombines TRBV5-1 with TRBJ1-5; the D gene is possibly TRBD1 (5 bases). The germline V gene encodes CDR1 SGHRS and CDR2 YFSETQ. CDR3 length: 15 residues. V dropped 4 bases and J dropped 5 bases, with 16 bases sitting between them. CDR3 loop: CASSASAGGDQPQHF. The DNA of the CDR3 is TGCGCCAGCAGCGCGTCAGCCGGAGGGGATCAGCCCCAGCATTTT.

This clonotype appeared many times. The chain combines TRBV5-1 with TRBJ2-7; 7 bases are a match to TRBD1. This CDR3 spans 14 amino acids. The J segment lost 6 bases and the V segment lost 3 bases, leaving 9 bases of the junction unmatched. Germline V gives CDR1 SGHRS, CDR2 YFSETQ. CDR3 DNA: TGCGCCAGCAGCTCACAGGGGATGGGCTCCGAGCAGTACTTC. This translates into CASSSQGMGSEQYF.

At least ten counts were recorded for this clonotype. CDR3 sequence reads: CASQRAVNYGYTF. CDR3 bases: TGTGCCAGCCAACGGGCCGTTAACTATGGCTACACCTTC. This chain connects TRBV6-1 to TRBJ1-2; unclear D gene. The germline V gene encodes CDR1 MNHNS and CDR2 SASEGT. The germline V and J ends were trimmed by 8 bases and 1 base, with 11 bases remaining between them. This CDR3 spans 13 amino acids.

This clonotype has at least ten counts. This CDR3 reads CASSLLAGGPSEQFF. In DNA form, the CDR3 reads TGTGCCAGCAGCTTGTTAGCGGGAGGGCCGAGTGAGCAGTTCTTC. The V call is TRBV5-6, the J call TRBJ2-1; 11 nucleotides line up with TRBD2. This CDR3 spans 15 amino acids. The junction had 6 bases not matched to a gene; V was cut back by 1 base and J by 9 bases. The germline CDR1 and CDR2 sequences are SGHDT and YYEEEE.

This clonotype appeared many times. The CDR3 sequence is CASSQEGVGGQPQHF. The CDR3 nucleotides are TGTGCCAGCAGCCAGGAGGGGGTTGGGGGTCAGCCCCAGCATTTT. The chain employs TRBV16 and TRBJ1-5, with D tentatively TRBD1 (6 bases). CDR1 is KGHSY, CDR2 FQNENV, per germline. The CDR3 has 15 amino acids. Trimming removed 3 bases from V and 6 bases from J, with 15 bases in between.